This TCR beta chain was profiled in a study of T cells in Graves' hyperthyroidism and ophthalmopathy. V lost 2 bases and J lost 4, with 2 bases in between. CDR1 is MDHEN and CDR2 is SYDVKM in the germline V gene. The CDR3 loop spans 12 amino acids. TCR beta CDR3 regions were amplified from RNA transcripts. A set of HTBI primers served as the primers for a first-round RT-PCR of the TCR CDR3. MiXCR, applied by TCRdb to the multiplex PCR reads, yields one record per CDR3 protein. The table records roughly 200,000 distinct CDR3 sequences, about a sixth of them present only once. Not enrolled were patients with uncontrolled infection, other autoimmune disease, pregnancy or lactation.

Sample: blood. This receptor was identified in a woman in her forties or fifties with Graves' hyperthyroidism. The chain has TRBV28 and TRBJ2-2; no clear D. The chain's CDR3 is CASSLATGELFF. CDR3 in DNA: TGTGCCAGCAGTTTAGCCACCGGGGAGCTGTTTTTT. The variable domain in full, completed from reference TRBV28 and TRBJ2-2, reads DVKVTQSSRYLVKRTGEKVFLECVQDMDHENMFWYRQDPGLGLRLIYFSYDVKMKEKGDIPEGYSVSREKKERFSLILESASTNQTSMYLCASSLATGELFFGEGSRLTVL.